This T cell receptor (beta chain) was sequenced during a study of technical replicates of blood from a few donors. The CDR3 consists of 13 residues. Trimming shortened V by 8 bases and J by 0 bases, and 8 bases separated the two germline ends. CDR1 and CDR2 (germline): MNHEY, SVGAGI. Only in-frame clones appear in the TCRdb table, and some are missing; sequencing was by immunoSEQ multiplex PCR. Of 85,000 to 100,000 clones listed, about 94% are singletons. Sequenced: T cells isolated from PBMCs. The gene calls are TRBV6-5 and TRBJ2-1, with unresolved D. This sequence was found in a human donor in good health. The CDR3 nucleotides are TGTGCCAGCCACGACACCTCCTACAATGAGCAGTTCTTC. Translation gives CASHDTSYNEQFF.